This record covers a single T cell receptor (beta chain). Trimming took 5 bases from V and 5 from J; bases not matched to a gene: 7. The CDR3 length is 14 residues. CDR1 and CDR2 from the germline V gene are SGHTA and FQGNSA. The data derive from a study of blood T cell repertoires in COVID-19. Study information: T cells, B-cell-depleted T cells, or PBMCs provided the cDNA or gDNA that served as material.

Measured with immunoSEQ multiplex PCR; TCRdb has only the in-frame clones, and not every one. This table holds approximately 66,000 clones, 86% found once. V and J are TRBV7-2 and TRBJ2-5; 8 nucleotides align to TRBD1. The receptor was isolated from a man over 45 with active COVID-19. The sequenced material came from peripheral blood. This CDR3 is CASSADRGWETQYF. The CDR3 DNA follows: TGTGCCAGCAGCGCAGACAGGGGTTGGGAGACCCAGTACTTC.